The next 19 T cell receptor beta chains were all read from a single sample in a study of shared clonotypes between healthy human individuals. The table came from immunoSEQ multiplex PCR; TCRdb's copy has only in-frame clones and leaves some out. The sample has around 550,000 clones; 90% to 97% are singletons. Source material: naive CD4+ T cells sorted from blood. Documented subset: CD45RA+ positively selected. The receptors stem from a woman aged 30 to 39 in good health.

This chain joins TRBV2 and TRBJ2-2; 11 nucleotides agree with TRBD2. V gave up 4 bases and J gave up 6 bases; unmatched junction bases: 4. Germline V CDR1 and CDR2: SNHLY, FYNNEI. This CDR3 is built from 15 residues. The DNA of the CDR3 is TGTGCCAGCAGTGTTAATAGCGGGAGGGCCGGGGAGCTGTTTTTT. It specifies CASSVNSGRAGELFF.

This chain uses TRBV11-2 with TRBJ1-4, with D possibly matching TRBD1 (6 bases). The V gene's germline CDR1 is SGHAT and CDR2 FQNNGV. V shed 2 bases and J shed 5 bases, with 12 bases lying between them. This CDR3 has 15 residues. CDR3 nucleotides: TGTGCCAGCAGCTTACGTGGGGGCGCCAATGAAAAACTGTTTTTT. Translating gives CASSLRGGANEKLFF.

The chain joins TRBV5-1 to TRBJ2-1, with 9 bases identical to TRBD2. The CDR3 has 17 residues. Germline CDR1 is SGHRS and CDR2 is YFSETQ. The junction had 4 bases not matched to a gene; V was cut back by 0 bases and J by 0 bases. CDR3 coding DNA: TGCGCCAGCAGCTTGGCCGGGACTAGCACCTCCTACAATGAGCAGTTCTTC. Protein: CASSLAGTSTSYNEQFF.

The CDR3 region has the DNA TGTGCCAGCAGGGGCGGGGGTGGCAATCAGCCCCAGCATTTT. Residues: CASRGGGGNQPQHF. The rearrangement uses TRBV2 and TRBJ1-5; weak D call: TRBD1 (5 bases). Trimming removed 6 bases from V and 2 bases from J, with 11 bases in between. The CDR3 loop spans 14 amino acids. CDR1 SNHLY and CDR2 FYNNEI come from the germline V gene.

This CDR3 reads CASSYFGDVETQYF. For the CDR3, the DNA is TGTGCCAGCAGCTATTTCGGGGACGTGGAGACCCAGTACTTC. The gene calls are TRBV7-8 and TRBJ2-5; either TRBD1 or TRBD2 may fit D (5 bases each). Germline V gene lookup returns CDR1 SGHVS and CDR2 FQNEAQ. This CDR3 has 14 residues. V lost 4 bases and J lost 5, with 14 bases in between.

The CDR3 DNA reads as TGTGCCAGCAGTTCTCCTGGGGGCCCCGAAGCTTTCTTT. Translation gives CASSSPGGPEAFF. This sequence joins TRBV6-6 and TRBJ1-1, with TRBD1 as a possible D gene (6 bases). The CDR3 runs 13 residues. The V gene's germline CDR1 is MNHNY and CDR2 SVGAGI (reference sequence). V dropped 4 bases and J dropped 8 bases, with 14 bases sitting between them.

The CDR3 is CASSFGDSGANVLTF. Here the CDR3 DNA reads TGCGCCAGCAGCTTCGGGGACTCTGGGGCCAACGTCCTGACTTTC. V and J are TRBV5-1 and TRBJ2-6, with D maybe TRBD2 (5 bases). V was shortened by 2 bases and J by 0 bases, with 6 bases between the two germline ends. CDR3 length: 15 residues. Germline V gene lookup returns CDR1 SGHRS and CDR2 YFSETQ. Complete variable domain (other parts from reference TRBV5-1 and TRBJ2-6): KAGVTQTPRYLIKTRGQQVTLSCSPISGHRSVSWYQQTPGQGLQFLFEYFSETQRNKGNFPGRFSGRQFSNSRSEMNVSTLELGDSALYLCASSFGDSGANVLTFGAGSRLTVL.

This sequence joins TRBV28 and TRBJ2-7; 7 nucleotides agree with TRBD2. Germline V lookup: CDR1 MDHEN, CDR2 SYDVKM. CDR3 length equals 17 residues. V lost 2 bases to trimming and J lost 3 bases; unmatched junction nucleotides: 13. The CDR3 nucleotides read TGTGCCAGCAGTTTACGCTGGTCAGGGAGGGGACTCTACGAGCAGTACTTC. Its translation is CASSLRWSGRGLYEQYF.

The V and J genes are TRBV6-5 and TRBJ2-5; D ambiguous. CDR3 size: 13 residues. CDR1 and CDR2 from the germline V gene are MNHEY and SVGAGI. The V end lost 5 bases, the J end lost 4 bases, and 11 bases lay between the germline ends. CDR3 residues: CASSKTRSETQYF. DNA for the CDR3: TGTGCCAGCAGTAAGACTCGTTCAGAGACCCAGTACTTC.

V gene TRBV28 combines with J gene TRBJ2-6; TRBD1 matches 7 bases. The length of the CDR3 is 16 residues. V trimming: 5 bases; J trimming: 2 bases; junction bases outside the gene matches: 6. In germline, CDR1 is MDHEN, CDR2 SYDVKM. DNA of the CDR3: TGTGCCAGCAGTACCACAGGGGAACCTGGGGCCAACGTCCTGACTTTC. As protein: CASSTTGEPGANVLTF.

The chain employs TRBV19 and TRBJ2-7, with 10 bases lining up with TRBD2. Germline values: CDR1 LNHDA, CDR2 SQIVND (reference sequence). The CDR3 length is 14 residues. J lost 1 base, V lost 6 bases, and 3 bases had no gene match. The CDR3 here is CASSKREGSYEQYF. CDR3 nucleotide sequence: TGTGCCAGTAGCAAGCGGGAGGGTTCCTACGAGCAGTACTTC.

The genes are TRBV5-1 and TRBJ2-3; D uncertain. This CDR3 region has 14 residues. Looked up from germline, CDR1 is SGHRS and CDR2 is YFSETQ. The V gene lost 4 bases and the J gene lost 6 bases, with 15 bases spanning the gap. The CDR3, as DNA: TGCGCCAGCAGCCCATCCGGTCCTTGGGATACGCAGTATTTT. As protein: CASSPSGPWDTQYF.

This clone appeared a single time. The CDR3 protein is CASSADRVHEQYF. Here the CDR3 DNA reads TGTGCCAGCAGCGCGGACAGGGTCCACGAGCAGTACTTC. The chain recombines TRBV11-2 with TRBJ2-5; the match to TRBD1 covers 8 bases. Judging by the DNA end, TRBJ2-7 fits better; the J call may be wrong. The CDR3 runs 13 residues. From germline, CDR1 is SGHAT and CDR2 FQNNGV.

This clone was detected once. The J gene is TRBJ2-7, the V gene TRBV5-1, with 8 bases that match TRBD1. Germline V CDR1 and CDR2: SGHRS, YFSETQ. Trimming took 4 bases from V and 0 from J; bases not matched to a gene: 9. The CDR3 covers 16 residues. The CDR3 DNA reads TGCGCCAGCAGCGTGTTAACCGGGACAGGCTCCTACGAGCAGTACTTC. It codes for CASSVLTGTGSYEQYF.

As for this clone: Additional DNA sequences in this sample encode the identical CDR3. The chain combines TRBV27 with TRBJ1-2; D is unresolved. CDR3 length: 13 residues. V lost 3 bases, J lost 2 bases, and 7 bases lay in between. Germline V CDR1 and CDR2: MNHEY, SMNVEV (reference sequence). CDR3 amino acids: CASSFRANYGYTF. DNA of the CDR3: TGTGCCAGCAGTTTCCGGGCCAACTATGGCTACACCTTC.

The chain couples TRBV5-1 to TRBJ2-5; D is possibly TRBD1 (5 bases). Near its end, the DNA agrees better with TRBJ2-7, so the J call may be wrong. CDR3 length equals 14 residues. Germline V gene data show CDR1 as SGHRS and CDR2 as YFSETQ. CDR3 DNA sequence: TGCGCCAGCAGCTTGAGGGGCAGGGTTGACGAGCAGTACTTC. Its protein is CASSLRGRVDEQYF.

This clone was counted only a few times. The chain carries TRBV4-1 and TRBJ2-7; 9 nucleotides match TRBD1. Per germline, CDR1 MGHRA and CDR2 YSYEKL. Trimming removed 3 bases from V and 2 bases from J; junction bases left unmatched: 5. There are 15 residues in the CDR3. CDR3 amino acids: CASSQTGGPPYEQYF. For the CDR3, the DNA is TGCGCCAGCAGCCAGACAGGGGGTCCTCCCTACGAGCAGTACTTC.

The rearrangement links TRBV6-5 to TRBJ2-5; 8 nucleotides align to TRBD2. This CDR3 is built from 15 residues. V trimming: 5 bases; J trimming: 1 base; junction bases outside the gene matches: 6. Germline CDR1 reads MNHEY; CDR2 reads SVGAGI. The CDR3 sequence is CASSGSGAGQETQYF. CDR3 sequence (DNA): TGTGCCAGCAGTGGTAGCGGGGCCGGCCAAGAGACCCAGTACTTC.

The rearrangement uses TRBV19 and TRBJ2-7; maybe TRBD2 (7 bases). CDR3 size: 15 residues. V was trimmed by 7 bases and J by 3 bases, leaving 19 bases between them. Germline V gene sequence: CDR1 LNHDA, CDR2 SQIVND (reference sequence). Written as DNA, the CDR3 is TGTGCCAGTATGGCACAGGGAGGGGGGAGCTACGAGCAGTACTTC. Its protein product is CASMAQGGGSYEQYF.